These T cell receptor beta chains were read from a single sample in a study of blood T cell repertoires in COVID-19. The protocol was immunoSEQ multiplex PCR, while the TCRdb copy is restricted to in-frame clones and leaves out a portion. The table includes 200,000 to 250,000 clones, roughly 80% detected once. Sequencing input: peripheral blood. Source of these receptors: a woman aged 18-30 years with acute or convalescent COVID-19. Both conserved end residues are part of each CDR3. The D gene is left open where the match is weak. Only part of the rows carry a size: once, few, many, or a class if the clone is expanded.

D gene: TRBD1; V gene: TRBV5-4; J gene: TRBJ1-2; clone size: .; CDR3 DNA: TGTGCCAGCAGCGGCGGGACAGGAATTTGGAACACCTTC; CDR3 protein: CASSGGTGIWNTF
D gene: .; V gene: TRBV14; J gene: TRBJ2-2; clone size: .; CDR3 DNA: TGTGCCAGCAGCCAAGTTTATGGAGGGACCGGGGAGCTGTTTTTT; CDR3 protein: CASSQVYGGTGELFF
D gene: .; V gene: TRBV25-1; J gene: TRBJ1-3; clone size: .; CDR3 DNA: TGTGCCAGCGCCCTAGGGGGCTCTGGAAACACCATATATTTT; CDR3 protein: CASALGGSGNTIYF
D gene: TRBD2; V gene: TRBV4-2; J gene: TRBJ2-2; clone size: .; CDR3 DNA: TGTGCCAGCAGCCAAGGAGGGAGGGCCGCGGGGGAGCTGTTTTTT; CDR3 protein: CASSQGGRAAGELFF
D gene: TRBD2; V gene: TRBV10-3; J gene: TRBJ2-7; clone size: .; CDR3 DNA: TGTGCCATCAGTGAGGGACTAGCCTCCTACGAGCAGTACTTC; CDR3 protein: CAISEGLASYEQYF
D gene: .; V gene: TRBV6-5; J gene: TRBJ1-1; clone size: .; CDR3 DNA: TGTGCCAGCAGTTACTCTCGGGGGAACACTGAAGCTTTCTTT; CDR3 protein: CASSYSRGNTEAFF
D gene: TRBD1; V gene: TRBV6-5; J gene: TRBJ1-5; clone size: .; CDR3 DNA: TGTGCCAGCAGTTACGGGGGATCAGGGGGAAGCCAGCCCCAGCATTTT; CDR3 protein: CASSYGGSGGSQPQHF
D gene: .; V gene: TRBV6-5; J gene: TRBJ2-6; clone size: .; CDR3 DNA: TGTGCCAGCACTATACAGCACTCTGGGGCCAACGTCCTGACTTTC; CDR3 protein: CASTIQHSGANVLTF
D gene: .; V gene: TRBV27; J gene: TRBJ1-2; clone size: .; CDR3 DNA: TGTGCCAGCAGTTTAGGGGCAGGGCAGGCCTATGGCTACACCTTC; CDR3 protein: CASSLGAGQAYGYTF
D gene: TRBD2; V gene: TRBV4-3; J gene: TRBJ2-1; clone size: .; CDR3 DNA: TGCGCCAGCAGCCGAGACTTGGGGAGGGAGGATGAGCAGTTCTTC; CDR3 protein: CASSRDLGREDEQFF
D gene: TRBD2; V gene: TRBV7-9; J gene: TRBJ2-1; clone size: .; CDR3 DNA: TGTGCCAGCAGCTCCACGACTAGCGGGAGCTCCAATGAGCAGTTCTTC; CDR3 protein: CASSSTTSGSSNEQFF
D gene: .; V gene: TRBV5-1; J gene: TRBJ1-2; clone size: .; CDR3 DNA: TGCGCCAGCAGTGGTCAGGGCCAGGGCTATGGCTACACCTTC; CDR3 protein: CASSGQGQGYGYTF
D gene: TRBD1; V gene: TRBV19; J gene: TRBJ1-6; clone size: .; CDR3 DNA: TGTGCCAGTAGGCTTCGACGACAGGGAAATAATTCACCCCTCCACTTT; CDR3 protein: CASRLRRQGNNSPLHF
D gene: .; V gene: TRBV4-3; J gene: TRBJ2-1; clone size: .; CDR3 DNA: TGCGCCAGCAGCCAAGAATTAAGGGGCGGCAACAATGAGCAGTTCTTC; CDR3 protein: CASSQELRGGNNEQFF
D gene: .; V gene: TRBV21-1; J gene: TRBJ2-1; clone size: few; CDR3 DNA: TGTGCCAGCAGCAAGCGGCGGGAGTGGTGCAATGAGCAGTTCTTC; CDR3 protein: CASSKRREWCNEQFF
D gene: TRBD1; V gene: TRBV4-3; J gene: TRBJ2-5; clone size: .; CDR3 DNA: TGCGCCAGCAGCCAAGTGTTGAGGGGGCAGGAGACCCAGTACTTC; CDR3 protein: CASSQVLRGQETQYF
D gene: .; V gene: TRBV28; J gene: TRBJ1-2; clone size: .; CDR3 DNA: TGTGCCAGCAGTTTACCACAAGGGGAGGGCTCGAACTATGGCTACACCTTC; CDR3 protein: CASSLPQGEGSNYGYTF
D gene: .; V gene: TRBV14; J gene: TRBJ2-2; clone size: .; CDR3 DNA: TGTGCCAGCAGCCAATCATTCGGGACTCCCCTTAAGGTTGGGGAGCTGTTTTTT; CDR3 protein: CASSQSFGTPLKVGELFF
D gene: .; V gene: TRBV5-1; J gene: TRBJ2-2; clone size: .; CDR3 DNA: TGCGCCAGTGAACCGGGACATACTAACACCGGGGAGCTGTTTTTT; CDR3 protein: CASEPGHTNTGELFF
D gene: .; V gene: TRBV7-8; J gene: TRBJ2-1; clone size: .; CDR3 DNA: TGTGCCAGCAGCCTACCCTTTGGACAGCTTAAGGATGAGCAGTTCTTC; CDR3 protein: CASSLPFGQLKDEQFF
D gene: .; V gene: TRBV30; J gene: TRBJ1-5; clone size: .; CDR3 DNA: TGTGCCTGGAGTGCAACCTGGTCGGGTCAGCCCCAGCATTTT; CDR3 protein: CAWSATWSGQPQHF
D gene: .; V gene: TRBV11-2; J gene: TRBJ2-3; clone size: .; CDR3 DNA: TGTGCCAGCAGCTTATCTTTAGACACTTCAGATACGCAGTATTTT; CDR3 protein: CASSLSLDTSDTQYF
D gene: .; V gene: TRBV30; J gene: TRBJ2-3; clone size: .; CDR3 DNA: TGTGCCTGGCAGACAGGAGGCACAGATACGCAGTATTTT; CDR3 protein: CAWQTGGTDTQYF
D gene: .; V gene: TRBV16; J gene: TRBJ1-2; clone size: .; CDR3 DNA: TGTGCCAGCACGATTACAGGGTATACGGGCTACACCTTC; CDR3 protein: CASTITGYTGYTF
D gene: .; V gene: TRBV6-5; J gene: TRBJ1-5; clone size: .; CDR3 DNA: TGTGCCAGCAGTTACTCCAGAGGGGGTAATCAGCCCCAGCATTTT; CDR3 protein: CASSYSRGGNQPQHF
D gene: TRBD1; V gene: TRBV28; J gene: TRBJ1-2; clone size: once; CDR3 DNA: TGTGCCAGCAGTACCGGGACAGGGGTGGACTATGGCTACACCTTC; CDR3 protein: CASSTGTGVDYGYTF
D gene: TRBD2; V gene: TRBV7-2; J gene: TRBJ2-7; clone size: .; CDR3 DNA: TGTGCCAGCAGCTCACTAGCGGGAGGTGGTTTTGGGCAGTACTTC; CDR3 protein: CASSSLAGGGFGQYF
D gene: TRBD2; V gene: TRBV9; J gene: TRBJ2-3; clone size: .; CDR3 DNA: TGTGCCAGCAGCGTAGTCGGGGGGAGCAGTCCCGAACTAGCGGGAGGGCCAGATACGCAGTATTTT; CDR3 protein: CASSVVGGSSPELAGGPDTQYF
D gene: .; V gene: TRBV5-1; J gene: TRBJ2-6; clone size: .; CDR3 DNA: TGCGCCAGCAGCTTGGCTCGGGGCTCTGGGGCCAACGTCCTGACTTTC; CDR3 protein: CASSLARGSGANVLTF
D gene: .; V gene: TRBV5-1; J gene: TRBJ1-6; clone size: .; CDR3 DNA: TGCGCCAGCAGCTGGACAGCTGATAGGAGCTCCTATAATTCACCCCTCCACTTT; CDR3 protein: CASSWTADRSSYNSPLHF
D gene: .; V gene: TRBV5-1; J gene: TRBJ2-3; clone size: .; CDR3 DNA: TGCGCCAGCAGCGCTACTACAGATACGCAGTATTTT; CDR3 protein: CASSATTDTQYF
D gene: TRBD2; V gene: TRBV30; J gene: TRBJ2-1; clone size: .; CDR3 DNA: TGTGCCTGGTCCGGCGGGAGGACGGCCAATGAGCAGTTCTTC; CDR3 protein: CAWSGGRTANEQFF
D gene: TRBD1; V gene: TRBV18; J gene: TRBJ2-1; clone size: .; CDR3 DNA: TGTGCCAGCTCACCATCGACAGGGACCTACAATGAGCAGTTCTTC; CDR3 protein: CASSPSTGTYNEQFF
D gene: TRBD1; V gene: TRBV30; J gene: TRBJ2-7; clone size: .; CDR3 DNA: TGTGCCTATCAATCCGGGACAGGGTTTGTCTACGAGCAGTACTTC; CDR3 protein: CAYQSGTGFVYEQYF
D gene: TRBD1; V gene: TRBV6-6; J gene: TRBJ2-1; clone size: .; CDR3 DNA: TGTGCCAGCAGTCCCGGAACCGGGACAGGGACCTACAATGAGCAGTTCTTC; CDR3 protein: CASSPGTGTGTYNEQFF
D gene: .; V gene: TRBV5-4; J gene: TRBJ2-7; clone size: .; CDR3 DNA: TGTGCCAGCAGCTTGGTTTGGAGGGTCGAGCAGTACTTC; CDR3 protein: CASSLVWRVEQYF
D gene: TRBD1; V gene: TRBV24-1; J gene: TRBJ1-5; clone size: .; CDR3 DNA: TGTGCCACCAGTGACGACAGGGGGTATCAGCCCCAGCATTTT; CDR3 protein: CATSDDRGYQPQHF
D gene: .; V gene: TRBV18; J gene: TRBJ2-7; clone size: .; CDR3 DNA: TGTGCCAGCTCACCACCGACAAACTCCTACGAGCAGTACTTC; CDR3 protein: CASSPPTNSYEQYF
D gene: .; V gene: TRBV2; J gene: TRBJ1-3; clone size: .; CDR3 DNA: TGTGCCAGCAGTTGGCAGGGCCGATTCTCTGGAAACACCATATATTTT; CDR3 protein: CASSWQGRFSGNTIYF
D gene: .; V gene: TRBV27; J gene: TRBJ2-5; clone size: .; CDR3 DNA: TGTGCCAGCAGTCCGTGGGCAGGGCGGCAAGAGACCCAGTACTTC; CDR3 protein: CASSPWAGRQETQYF
D gene: .; V gene: TRBV9; J gene: TRBJ2-5; clone size: .; CDR3 DNA: TGTGCCAGCAGCGGGAGCGGAGGCTTCCAAGAGACCCAGTACTTC; CDR3 protein: CASSGSGGFQETQYF
D gene: .; V gene: TRBV3-1/TRBV3-2; J gene: TRBJ1-2; clone size: .; CDR3 DNA: TGTGCCAGCAGCCATGGAGGAGGGGCCAAGGGCTATGGCTACACCTTC; CDR3 protein: CASSHGGGAKGYGYTF
D gene: TRBD1; V gene: TRBV7-6; J gene: TRBJ2-2; clone size: .; CDR3 DNA: TGTGCCAGCAGCTTAGGGACAGGGATGAACACCGGGGAGCTGTTTTTT; CDR3 protein: CASSLGTGMNTGELFF
D gene: .; V gene: TRBV19; J gene: TRBJ1-5; clone size: few; CDR3 DNA: TGTGCCAGTAGTATAGGAGTCTATCAGCCCCAGCATTTT; CDR3 protein: CASSIGVYQPQHF
D gene: TRBD2; V gene: TRBV7-2; J gene: TRBJ2-3; clone size: .; CDR3 DNA: TGTGCCAGCAGAATCCGACTAGCGGGAGTTGATACGCAGTATTTT; CDR3 protein: CASRIRLAGVDTQYF
D gene: TRBD2; V gene: TRBV2; J gene: TRBJ2-3; clone size: .; CDR3 DNA: TGTGCCAGCAGGGGACTAGCCCTAACCACAGATACGCAGTATTTT; CDR3 protein: CASRGLALTTDTQYF
D gene: TRBD1; V gene: TRBV19; J gene: TRBJ1-3; clone size: .; CDR3 DNA: TGTGCCAGTAGGCCCGGACAGGGAGCTGGAAACACCATATATTTT; CDR3 protein: CASRPGQGAGNTIYF
D gene: .; V gene: TRBV28; J gene: TRBJ1-2; clone size: .; CDR3 DNA: TGTGCCAGCAGTCCCCCTGTTATGTTAGCTAACTATGGCTACACCTTC; CDR3 protein: CASSPPVMLANYGYTF
D gene: .; V gene: TRBV6-5; J gene: TRBJ2-7; clone size: .; CDR3 DNA: TGTGCCAGCAGTTACCTCACAGGGATACTATACTACGAGCAGTACTTC; CDR3 protein: CASSYLTGILYYEQYF
D gene: TRBD2; V gene: TRBV6-2/TRBV6-3; J gene: TRBJ2-1; clone size: once; CDR3 DNA: TGTGCCAGCAGTGACTCCTTTTTGGGACTAGCGGGAGCCAATGAGCAGTTCTTC; CDR3 protein: CASSDSFLGLAGANEQFF
D gene: .; V gene: TRBV27; J gene: TRBJ1-6; clone size: .; CDR3 DNA: TGTGCCAGCAGTTTAACGGGTAGGAATTCACCCCTCCACTTT; CDR3 protein: CASSLTGRNSPLHF
D gene: TRBD1; V gene: TRBV5-4; J gene: TRBJ1-1; clone size: once; CDR3 DNA: TGTGCCAGCAGCTTAGACAGGGTAGTCACTGAAGCTTTCTTT; CDR3 protein: CASSLDRVVTEAFF
D gene: .; V gene: TRBV21-1; J gene: TRBJ2-7; clone size: .; CDR3 DNA: TGTGCCAGCAGCAAGACCTATGCCCACTGGACTAGCGGGAGGGACCCAATTAGGTACGAGCAGTACTTC; CDR3 protein: CASSKTYAHWTSGRDPIRYEQYF
D gene: .; V gene: TRBV5-4; J gene: TRBJ2-6; clone size: .; CDR3 DNA: TGTGCCAGCAGCTTTCCCCGTCCAGGTGGATCCTCTGGGGCCAACGTCCTGACTTTC; CDR3 protein: CASSFPRPGGSSGANVLTF